This T cell receptor (beta chain) stems from a study of cytomegalovirus exposure and HLA in healthy donors. The germline V gene encodes CDR1 SGHRS and CDR2 YFSETQ. This CDR3 is built from 14 residues. Trimming removed 4 bases from V and 6 bases from J, with 17 bases in between. PCR primers comprised 60 Vbeta and 13 Jbeta primers. The repertoire was sequenced with immunoSEQ multiplex PCR; TCRdb's copy has only in-frame clones and lacks some. This table lists about 83,000 clones. The TCR sequence derives from a man between 18 and 29 years old in good health and CMV-seropositive. What was sequenced was PBMCs. The chain carries TRBV5-1 and TRBJ2-7; no reliable D call. CDR3 in amino acids: CASSPESSWSEQYF. The CDR3 DNA sequence: TGCGCCAGCAGCCCGGAGTCGTCATGGAGCGAGCAGTACTTC.